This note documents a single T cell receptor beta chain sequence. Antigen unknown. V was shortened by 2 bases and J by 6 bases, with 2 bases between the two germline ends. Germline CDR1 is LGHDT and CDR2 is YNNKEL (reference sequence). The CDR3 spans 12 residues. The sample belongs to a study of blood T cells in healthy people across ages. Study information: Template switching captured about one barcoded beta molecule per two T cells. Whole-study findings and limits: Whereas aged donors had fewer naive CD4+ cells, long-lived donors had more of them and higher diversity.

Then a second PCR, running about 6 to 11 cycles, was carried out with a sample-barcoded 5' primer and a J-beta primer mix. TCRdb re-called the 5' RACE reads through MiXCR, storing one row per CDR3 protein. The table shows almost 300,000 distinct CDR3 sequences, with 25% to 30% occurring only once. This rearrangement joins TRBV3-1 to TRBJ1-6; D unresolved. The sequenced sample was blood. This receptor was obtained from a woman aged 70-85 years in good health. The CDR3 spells CASSQTNSPLHF. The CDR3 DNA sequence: TGTGCCAGCAGCCAAACTAATTCACCCCTCCACTTT.